The clone carrying this T cell receptor (beta chain) was seen at least ten times. V lost 0 bases and J 4 bases, leaving 15 bases between the germline ends. There are 16 residues in the CDR3. CDR1 LGHNA and CDR2 YSLEER come from the germline V gene. These data come from a study of blood T cell repertoires in COVID-19. Study-level information: Acute-phase and convalescent COVID-19 samples originated in the United States, Italy and Spain. T cells, B-cell-depleted T cells, or PBMCs provided the cDNA or gDNA that served as material.

As originally analysed: Reference gene primer amplification gave estimated nucleated cell counts. Data came from immunoSEQ multiplex PCR; TCRdb stores just in-frame clones and leaves some out. Clone size and V and J calls were adopted from that table, with D and trimming inferred from the DNA. This table has around 94,000 clones, about 82% appearing once. The rearrangement uses TRBV4-3 and TRBJ1-2, with D perhaps matching TRBD1 (5 bases). What was sequenced was peripheral blood. This receptor was taken from a man in his forties or fifties with acute or convalescent COVID-19. CDR3 amino acids: CASSQEEEGGTYGYTF. The DNA for the CDR3 is TGCGCCAGCAGCCAAGAGGAGGAGGGTGGGACCTATGGCTACACCTTC.